These 5 T cell receptor beta chains were all obtained from the same sample, sequenced in a study of cytomegalovirus exposure and HLA in healthy donors. Researchers ran the PCR with 60 Vbeta and 13 Jbeta primers. Assay: immunoSEQ multiplex PCR; the TCRdb copy retains only in-frame clones and omits some. The sample has some 150,000 clones; about four fifths are singletons. Sequencing was performed on PBMCs. Receptors originate from a woman aged 35 to 49 in good health and CMV-seronegative.

J is TRBJ1-2 and V is TRBV18; D is perhaps TRBD1 (5 bases). This CDR3 contains 16 residues. Germline CDR1 reads KGHSH; CDR2 reads LQKENI. The germline V and J ends were trimmed by 2 bases and 0 bases, with 13 bases remaining between them. The CDR3 DNA sequence: TGTGCCAGCTCACCATCCGGGACTTCCTCTAACTATGGCTACACCTTC. Its translation is CASSPSGTSSNYGYTF.

This chain joins TRBV6-1 and TRBJ1-5; D not resolved. Germline lookup yields CDR1 MNHNS and CDR2 SASEGT. The V gene lost 4 bases and the J gene lost 5 bases, with 12 bases spanning the gap. The CDR3 runs 14 residues. The CDR3: CASSVTVLYQPQHF. DNA for the CDR3: TGTGCCAGCAGTGTAACAGTTCTCTATCAGCCCCAGCATTTT.

The CDR3 loop reads CASTPDSLNSGNTIYF. As DNA, the CDR3 is TGTGCCAGCACTCCGGACAGCCTGAACTCTGGAAACACCATATATTTT. The rearrangement uses TRBV6-6 and TRBJ1-3, with TRBD1 as a possible D gene (6 bases). CDR3 length: 16 amino acids. Trimming pared 7 bases from V and 0 bases from J, leaving 16 bases between. Germline CDR1 is MNHNY and CDR2 is SVGAGI (reference sequence).

This chain connects TRBV4-2 to TRBJ2-7; 8 bases match TRBD1. Trimming at V came to 0 bases and at J to 3 bases, leaving 4 bases not matched to a gene. The CDR3 spans 15 residues. The germline V gene encodes CDR1 LGHNA and CDR2 YNFKEQ. The CDR3 reads CASSQEAGGGYEQYF. The CDR3 DNA is TGTGCCAGCAGCCAAGAGGCAGGGGGCGGCTACGAGCAGTACTTC.

The chain combines TRBV7-9 with TRBJ1-6; TRBD1 aligns across 7 bases. The CDR3 contains 16 residues. V gave up 1 base and J gave up 5 bases; unmatched junction bases: 5. Germline V gene data show CDR1 as SEHNR and CDR2 as FQNEAQ (reference sequence). The CDR3 region is CASSLGVGTDNSPLHF. In nucleotides, the CDR3 is TGTGCCAGCAGCTTAGGGGTTGGGACAGATAATTCACCCCTCCACTTT.